The 28 T cell receptor beta chains presented below share a single source sample, sequenced in a study of OX40 agonist ivuxolimab in advanced cancers. Produced via immunoSEQ multiplex PCR; TCRdb's table is partial and in-frame only. In the table there are over 15,000 clones, 80% to 90% of which are singletons. This specimen was CD4+ or CD8+ T cells sorted from blood, taken in a trial of the OX40 agonist ivuxolimab. The source is an adult with an advanced solid tumor such as melanoma, head and neck, liver or kidney cancer.

The chain recombines TRBV7-9 with TRBJ2-1, with 12 positions matching TRBD2. Trimming cost V 7 bases and J 8 bases; bases outside gene matches: 9. The CDR3 covers 15 residues. The germline V gene has CDR1 SEHNR and CDR2 FQNEAQ (reference sequence). CDR3 amino acids: CASTPSGGAYDEQFF. The CDR3 DNA reads as TGTGCCAGCACCCCTAGCGGGGGGGCTTATGATGAGCAGTTCTTC.

The CDR3 protein is CSVETDTDTQYF. The CDR3 region has the DNA TGCAGCGTTGAGACGGATACAGATACGCAGTATTTT. This chain connects TRBV29-1 to TRBJ2-3; D remains unclear. The germline V gene has CDR1 SQVTM and CDR2 ANQGSEA. The CDR3 runs 12 residues. V lost 3 bases and J 3 bases, leaving 7 bases between the germline ends.

The genes are TRBV5-6 and TRBJ1-1; D ambiguous. The germline gives CDR1 SGHDT, CDR2 YYEEEE. The CDR3 has 11 amino acids. V was shortened by 1 base and J by 2 bases, with 0 bases between the two germline ends. The CDR3 loop is CASSLNTEAFF. DNA for the CDR3: TGTGCCAGCAGCTTGAACACTGAAGCTTTCTTT.

V usage is TRBV27 and J usage is TRBJ2-7; 10 nucleotides line up with TRBD1. The CDR3 runs 13 residues. Germline assignment: CDR1 MNHEY and CDR2 SMNVEV (reference sequence). With 4 bases clipped from V and 9 bases from J, the junction kept 6 bases outside the gene matches. The CDR3 spells CASSSGQGVGQYF. CDR3 coding DNA: TGTGCCAGCAGTTCTGGACAGGGGGTCGGGCAGTACTTC.

V is TRBV28 and J is TRBJ2-1; D is tentatively TRBD1 or TRBD2 (5 bases each). Looked up from germline, CDR1 is MDHEN and CDR2 is SYDVKM. Trimming removed 3 bases at V and 6 bases at J, with 21 bases between. There are 17 residues in the CDR3. CDR3 region: CASSFLPGAHRPNEQFF. The DNA of the CDR3 is TGTGCCAGCAGTTTTCTTCCCGGGGCGCATAGACCCAATGAGCAGTTCTTC.

The chain's CDR3 is CASSPGEGSGNTIYF. CDR3 bases: TGTGCCAGCAGCCCAGGAGAGGGGTCAGGAAACACCATATATTTT. The genes are TRBV4-2 and TRBJ1-3, with a possible D match to TRBD1 (5 bases). V lost 4 bases, J lost 4 bases, and 14 bases lay in between. The V gene's germline CDR1 is LGHNA and CDR2 YNFKEQ. CDR3 size: 15 residues.

This rearrangement joins TRBV4-3 to TRBJ1-3; no clear D gene. V lost 1 base and J 4 bases, leaving 14 bases between the germline ends. CDR1 and CDR2 from the germline V gene are LGHNA and YSLEER. The CDR3 runs 16 residues. The chain's CDR3 is CASSQGMVSRGNTIYF. DNA for the CDR3: TGCGCCAGCAGCCAAGGAATGGTGTCCAGAGGAAACACCATATATTTT.

This clone was observed a handful of times. V is TRBV15 and J is TRBJ2-7; 7 nucleotides line up with TRBD1. The CDR3 is made up of 13 amino acids. Germline-derived CDR1 and CDR2 are LNHNV and YYDKDF (reference sequence). Trimming cost V 5 bases and J 3 bases; bases outside gene matches: 4. CDR3 coding DNA: TGTGCCACCAGCGACAGGGCGGACTACGAGCAGTACTTC. Translating gives CATSDRADYEQYF.

This clone has ten or more counts. The chain is built from TRBV10-3 and TRBJ1-1; D is uncertain. The V end was cut by 0 bases, the J end by 6 bases, with 14 bases between. There are 15 residues in the CDR3. Germline V gene lookup returns CDR1 ENHRY and CDR2 SYGVKD. The chain's CDR3 is CAISESGTEYPEAFF. CDR3 coding DNA: TGTGCCATCAGTGAGTCAGGAACGGAGTATCCTGAAGCTTTCTTT.

This chain uses TRBV15 with TRBJ1-2; a weak D match, TRBD1 (5 bases). Germline assignment: CDR1 LNHNV and CDR2 YYDKDF (reference sequence). The V end was cut by 1 base, the J end by 4 bases, with 13 bases between. The CDR3 is 15 amino acids. In DNA, the CDR3 is TGTGCCACCAGCAGAGGTGGGGGACTGTTCTATGGCTACACCTTC. Translating gives CATSRGGGLFYGYTF. Supplemented by reference TRBV15 and TRBJ1-2, the full variable domain reads DAMVIQNPRYQVTQFGKPVTLSCSQTLNHNVMYWYQQKSSQAPKLLFHYYDKDFNNEADTPDNFQSRRPNTSFCFLDIRSPGLGDTAMYLCATSRGGGLFYGYTFGSGTRLTVV.

This chain links TRBV4-3 with TRBJ2-4; no definite D call. This CDR3 has 16 amino acids. Germline lookup yields CDR1 LGHNA and CDR2 YSLEER. Trimming shortened V by 4 bases and J by 0 bases, and 13 bases separated the two germline ends. The CDR3 is CASSRSVDIAKNIQYF. As DNA, the CDR3 is TGCGCCAGCAGCCGATCCGTTGACATAGCCAAAAACATTCAGTACTTC.

This sequence joins TRBV9 and TRBJ2-1; either TRBD1 or TRBD2 may fit D (6 bases each). Between the trimmed V and J ends, which lost 3 bases and 6 bases, there was a span of 13 bases. CDR1 SGDLS and CDR2 YYNGEE come from the germline V gene. CDR3 length: 14 residues. This chain's CDR3 is CASSGPGGTNEQFF. Written as DNA, the CDR3 is TGTGCCAGCAGCGGACCCGGGGGCACCAATGAGCAGTTCTTC.

The chain joins TRBV7-3 to TRBJ2-1, with D perhaps TRBD1 or TRBD2 (5 bases each). Germline V lookup: CDR1 SGHTA, CDR2 FQGTGA. V was trimmed by 0 bases and J by 4 bases, leaving 7 bases between them. The CDR3 is 14 amino acids. The CDR3 reads CASSLTEGYNEQFF. The CDR3 bases are TGTGCCAGCAGCTTAACCGAGGGGTACAATGAGCAGTTCTTC.

The chain combines TRBV13 with TRBJ1-2; D possibly corresponds to TRBD1 (6 bases). Trimming shortened V by 4 bases and J by 4 bases, and 13 bases separated the two germline ends. This CDR3 is 14 amino acids long. Germline V gene lookup returns CDR1 PRHDT and CDR2 FYEKMQ (reference sequence). In DNA form, the CDR3 reads TGTGCCAGCAGCTCTGAGGGGGTTATCTATGGCTACACCTTC. As protein: CASSSEGVIYGYTF.

This clone was seen once. The rearrangement links TRBV28 to TRBJ1-5; unclear D gene. Per germline, CDR1 MDHEN and CDR2 SYDVKM. The V end was cut by 4 bases, the J end by 2 bases, with 9 bases between. The CDR3 spans 14 residues. The CDR3 bases are TGTGCCAGCAGTTACATGGTTCGCAATCAGCCCCAGCATTTT. Translation: CASSYMVRNQPQHF.

This clone was detected a few times. This chain links TRBV7-9 with TRBJ1-6, with D perhaps matching TRBD1 (5 bases). V dropped 6 bases and J dropped 5 bases, with 14 bases sitting between them. The CDR3 covers 15 residues. In germline, CDR1 is SEHNR, CDR2 FQNEAQ (reference sequence). CDR3 nucleotides: TGTGCCAGCAGTTCCACCAGGGAGGATAATTCACCCCTCCACTTT. Translated, it gives CASSSTREDNSPLHF.

The V call is TRBV7-3, the J call TRBJ2-3; 10 bases map to TRBD1. J gave up 1 base and V 5 bases, and 0 bases lay outside the gene matches. The CDR3 extends over 14 amino acids. Germline V gene sequence: CDR1 SGHTA, CDR2 FQGTGA. CDR3 in amino acids: CASSGQGGTDTQYF. The CDR3 bases are TGTGCCAGCAGCGGACAGGGGGGCACAGATACGCAGTATTTT. The full variable domain, rest sourced from reference TRBV7-3 and TRBJ2-3, is GAGVSQTPSNKVTEKGKYVELRCDPISGHTALYWYRQSLGQGPEFLIYFQGTGAADDSGLPNDRFFAVRPEGSVSTLKIQRTERGDSAVYLCASSGQGGTDTQYFGPGTRLTVL.

The chain carries TRBV27 and TRBJ2-1; 13 nucleotides match TRBD2. The CDR3 is 16 residues long. Germline CDR1 is MNHEY and CDR2 is SMNVEV (reference sequence). After removal of 5 bases from V and 10 bases from J, the junction contained 11 bases not matched to a gene. CDR3 in amino acids: CASSTRLAGGVREQFF. The CDR3 DNA sequence: TGTGCCAGCAGTACCCGACTAGCGGGAGGAGTTCGGGAGCAGTTCTTC.

The chain is built from TRBV2 and TRBJ2-7; a possible D gene is TRBD1 (5 bases). CDR1 is SNHLY, CDR2 FYNNEI, per germline. CDR3 length: 14 amino acids. V dropped 5 bases and J dropped 6 bases, with 17 bases sitting between them. The CDR3 bases are TGTGCCAGCAGTCTCCCGTTACAGGAATCCGAGCAGTACTTC. Its translation is CASSLPLQESEQYF.

The chain links TRBV5-4 to TRBJ1-3; D is ambiguous. This CDR3 spans 16 amino acids. V shed 4 bases and J shed 4 bases, with 18 bases lying between them. CDR1 is SGHNT, CDR2 YYREEE, per germline (reference sequence). The CDR3 nucleotides are TGTGCCAGCAGCCTCTTCCGGGGTACCTCCGGAAACACCATATATTTT. This encodes CASSLFRGTSGNTIYF.

This clone has just a few counts. This chain connects TRBV6-1 to TRBJ1-1; possible D gene TRBD1, 6 bases. Germline V gene data show CDR1 as MNHNS and CDR2 as SASEGT. V was clipped by 10 bases and J by 1 base, with 13 bases between them. The CDR3 has 13 residues. The DNA for the CDR3 is TGTGCCAATCAGGGGCATACGAACACTGAAGCTTTCTTT. Residues: CANQGHTNTEAFF.

In this sample, this clone turned up once. This chain joins TRBV13 and TRBJ2-7; TRBD1 matches 8 bases. The CDR3 is 15 residues long. J was trimmed by 7 bases and V by 5 bases; bases with no gene match: 13. Per the germline V gene, CDR1 is PRHDT and CDR2 is FYEKMQ (reference sequence). The CDR3 DNA reads TGTGCCAGCAGCCTGGGACAGGCGCCAGGAAGGGAGCAGTACTTC. It translates to CASSLGQAPGREQYF.

The genes are TRBV5-1 and TRBJ1-5, with D possibly TRBD1 on 6 matching bases. The germline V gene has CDR1 SGHRS and CDR2 YFSETQ. CDR3 length: 15 amino acids. V lost 3 bases to trimming and J lost 3 bases, with 13 bases between them. DNA for the CDR3: TGCGCCAGCAGCTCTACAGGGCAGCACAATCAGCCCCAGCATTTT. Amino acids: CASSSTGQHNQPQHF.

This rearrangement joins TRBV10-2 to TRBJ2-1, with D uncertain. V gave up 8 bases and J gave up 7 bases, with 12 bases separating them. This CDR3 spans 12 amino acids. Germline CDR1 and CDR2: WSHSY and SAAADI. In DNA form, the CDR3 reads TGCGCCAGCCGTACGACGAGGAATGAGCAGTTCTTC. Protein sequence: CASRTTRNEQFF.

The gene calls are TRBV6-5 and TRBJ2-1; a possible D gene is TRBD1 (8 bases). CDR3 length: 14 amino acids. V was pared by 6 bases and J by 8 bases, with 17 bases between. Germline V gives CDR1 MNHEY, CDR2 SVGAGI. The CDR3 sequence: CASSGGQGAYEQFF. The CDR3 DNA follows: TGTGCCAGCAGCGGGGGGCAGGGGGCCTATGAGCAGTTCTTC.

The V call is TRBV30, the J call TRBJ2-7; weak D call: TRBD1 (6 bases). This CDR3 has 13 amino acids. Per the germline V gene, CDR1 is GTSNPN and CDR2 is SVGIG (reference sequence). Trimming shortened V by 3 bases and J by 2 bases, and 11 bases separated the two germline ends. The CDR3: CAWSGTFTYEQYF. CDR3 nucleotides: TGTGCCTGGAGCGGGACATTTACCTACGAGCAGTACTTC.

The chain is built from TRBV4-2 and TRBJ2-1; TRBD2 agrees at 12 bases. The CDR3 has 15 residues. The germline V gene has CDR1 LGHNA and CDR2 YNFKEQ. V was clipped by 7 bases and J by 6 bases; unmatched bases: 7. In DNA, the CDR3 is TGTGCCAGCACCGACGGACTAGCGGGAAGCAATGAGCAGTTCTTC. Its protein is CASTDGLAGSNEQFF.

The CDR3 reads CASSGSSPNTEAFF. Written as DNA, the CDR3 is TGTGCCAGCAGCGGCAGCTCTCCGAACACTGAAGCTTTCTTT. This chain links TRBV9 with TRBJ1-1; D is unresolved. Germline CDR1 SGDLS, CDR2 YYNGEE. This CDR3 has 14 amino acids. V was cut by 3 bases and J by 1 base, with 10 bases left in between.